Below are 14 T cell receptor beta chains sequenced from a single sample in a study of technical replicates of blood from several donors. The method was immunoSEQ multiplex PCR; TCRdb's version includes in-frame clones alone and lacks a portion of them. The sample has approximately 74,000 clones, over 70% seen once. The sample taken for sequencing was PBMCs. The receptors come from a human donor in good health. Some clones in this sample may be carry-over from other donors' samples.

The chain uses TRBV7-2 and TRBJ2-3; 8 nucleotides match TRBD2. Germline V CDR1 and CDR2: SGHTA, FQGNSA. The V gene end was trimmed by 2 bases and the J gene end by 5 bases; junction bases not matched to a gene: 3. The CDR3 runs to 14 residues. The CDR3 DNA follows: TGTGCCAGCAGCTTAACGGGGGGGATAGATACGCAGTATTTT. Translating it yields CASSLTGGIDTQYF.

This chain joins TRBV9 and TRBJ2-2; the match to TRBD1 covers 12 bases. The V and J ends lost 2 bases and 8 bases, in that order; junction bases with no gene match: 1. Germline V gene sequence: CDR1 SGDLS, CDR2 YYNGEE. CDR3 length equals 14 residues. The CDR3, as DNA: TGTGCCAGCAGCGTGGGACAGGGGGCAGGGGAGCTGTTTTTT. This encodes CASSVGQGAGELFF.

For the CDR3, the DNA is TGTGCCAGCAGCAAGCGCGTAGCGGGCCAAGAGACCCAGTACTTC. This sequence encodes CASSKRVAGQETQYF. This chain uses TRBV11-2 with TRBJ2-5; the match to TRBD2 covers 7 bases. Trimming at V came to 5 bases and at J to 1 base, leaving 7 bases not matched to a gene. In germline, CDR1 is SGHAT, CDR2 FQNNGV. CDR3 size: 15 residues. The full variable domain, its missing parts supplied by reference TRBV11-2 and TRBJ2-5, is EAGVAQSPRYKIIEKRQSVAFWCNPISGHATLYWYQQILGQGPKLLIQFQNNGVVDDSQLPKDRFSAERLKGVDSTLKIQPAKLEDSAVYLCASSKRVAGQETQYFGPGTRLLVL.

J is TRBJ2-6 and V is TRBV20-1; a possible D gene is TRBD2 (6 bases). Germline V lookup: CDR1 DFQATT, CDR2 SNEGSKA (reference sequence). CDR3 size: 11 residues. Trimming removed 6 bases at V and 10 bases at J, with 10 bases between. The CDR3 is CSANRENVLTF. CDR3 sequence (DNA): TGCAGTGCGAATCGGGAGAACGTCCTGACTTTC.

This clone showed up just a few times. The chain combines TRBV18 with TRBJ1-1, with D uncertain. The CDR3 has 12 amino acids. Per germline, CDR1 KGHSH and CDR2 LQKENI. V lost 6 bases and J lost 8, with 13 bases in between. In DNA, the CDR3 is TGTGCCAGCTCCCCCGGGAGGGTCGAAGCTTTCTTT. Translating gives CASSPGRVEAFF. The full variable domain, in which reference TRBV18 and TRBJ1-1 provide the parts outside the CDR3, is NAGVMQNPRHLVRRRGQEARLRCSPMKGHSHVYWYRQLPEEGLKFMVYLQKENIIDESGMPKERFSAEFPKEGPSILRIQQVVRGDSAAYFCASSPGRVEAFFGQGTRLTVV.

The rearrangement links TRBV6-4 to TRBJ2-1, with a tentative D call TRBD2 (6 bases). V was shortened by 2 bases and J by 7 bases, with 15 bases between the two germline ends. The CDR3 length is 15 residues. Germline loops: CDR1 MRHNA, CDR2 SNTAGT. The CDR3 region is CASSDEAGPSNEQFF. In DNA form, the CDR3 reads TGTGCCAGCAGTGACGAGGCGGGGCCCTCGAATGAGCAGTTCTTC.

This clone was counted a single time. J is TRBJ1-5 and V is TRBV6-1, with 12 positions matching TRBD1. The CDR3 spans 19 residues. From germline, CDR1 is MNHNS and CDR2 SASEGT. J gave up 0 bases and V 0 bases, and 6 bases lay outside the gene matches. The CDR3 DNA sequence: TGTGCCAGCAGTGAAGCCCCGGGACAGGGGGCTTATAGCAATCAGCCCCAGCATTTT. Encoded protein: CASSEAPGQGAYSNQPQHF.

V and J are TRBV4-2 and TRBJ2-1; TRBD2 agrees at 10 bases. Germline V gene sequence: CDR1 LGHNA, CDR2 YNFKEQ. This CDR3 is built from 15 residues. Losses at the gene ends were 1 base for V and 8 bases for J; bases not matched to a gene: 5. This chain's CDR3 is CASSQASGSFYEQFF. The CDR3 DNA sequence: TGTGCCAGCAGCCAAGCTAGCGGGAGTTTCTATGAGCAGTTCTTC.

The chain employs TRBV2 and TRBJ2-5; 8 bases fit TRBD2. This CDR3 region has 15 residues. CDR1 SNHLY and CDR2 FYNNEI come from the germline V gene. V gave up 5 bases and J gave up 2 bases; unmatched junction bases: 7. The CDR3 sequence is CASSFSGTRQETQYF. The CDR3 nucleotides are TGTGCCAGCAGTTTTAGCGGGACGCGACAAGAGACCCAGTACTTC.

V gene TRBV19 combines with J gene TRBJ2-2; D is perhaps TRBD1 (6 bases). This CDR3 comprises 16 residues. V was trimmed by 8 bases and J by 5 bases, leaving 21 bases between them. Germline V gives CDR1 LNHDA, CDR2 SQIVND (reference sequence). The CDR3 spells CASVLSGTMGTGELFF. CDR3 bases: TGTGCCAGTGTATTATCCGGGACAATGGGAACCGGGGAGCTGTTTTTT.

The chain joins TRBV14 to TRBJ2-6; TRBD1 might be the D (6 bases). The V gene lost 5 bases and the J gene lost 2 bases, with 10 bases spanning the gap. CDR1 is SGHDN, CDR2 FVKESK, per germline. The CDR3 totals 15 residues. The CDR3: CASSFTGTGANVLTF. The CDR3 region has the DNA TGTGCCAGCAGCTTCACAGGGACTGGGGCCAACGTCCTGACTTTC.

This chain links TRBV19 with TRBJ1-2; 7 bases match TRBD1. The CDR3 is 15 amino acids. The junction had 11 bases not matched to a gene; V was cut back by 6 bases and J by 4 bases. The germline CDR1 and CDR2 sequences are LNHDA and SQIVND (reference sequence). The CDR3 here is CASSETGYMSYGYTF. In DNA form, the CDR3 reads TGTGCCAGTAGCGAGACAGGGTATATGAGCTATGGCTACACCTTC.

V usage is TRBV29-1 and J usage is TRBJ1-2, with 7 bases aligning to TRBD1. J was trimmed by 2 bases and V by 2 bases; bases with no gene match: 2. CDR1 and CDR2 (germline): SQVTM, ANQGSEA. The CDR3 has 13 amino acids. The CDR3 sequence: CSVEMTGNYGYTF. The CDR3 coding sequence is TGCAGCGTTGAAATGACAGGGAACTATGGCTACACCTTC.

For the CDR3, the DNA is TGCGCCAGCAGCCAAGAGGGAGGCGAGCAGTTCTTC. This translates into CASSQEGGEQFF. The chain carries TRBV4-3 and TRBJ2-1; TRBD2 is a possible D gene (6 bases). V was trimmed by 0 bases and J by 10 bases, leaving 7 bases between them. The CDR3 spans 12 residues. CDR1 is LGHNA and CDR2 is YSLEER in the germline V gene.